Following are 14 T cell receptor beta chains from one sample sequenced in a study of OX40 agonist ivuxolimab in advanced cancers. The table came from immunoSEQ multiplex PCR; TCRdb's copy has only in-frame clones and leaves some out. In the table there are about 80,000 clones, about nine tenths of which are singletons. The specimen was CD4+ or CD8+ T cells sorted from blood, collected in a trial of the OX40 agonist ivuxolimab. The source of these receptors is an adult with an advanced solid tumor such as melanoma, head and neck, liver or kidney cancer.

This sequence joins TRBV5-1 and TRBJ1-2; D may be TRBD1 (5 bases). The CDR3 spans 16 residues. The V and J ends lost 0 bases and 4 bases respectively, with 16 bases between them. Germline assignment: CDR1 SGHRS and CDR2 YFSETQ. This CDR3 is CASSLGGSLGTYGYTF. The CDR3 DNA is TGCGCCAGCAGCTTGGGGGGGTCCCTAGGGACCTATGGCTACACCTTC.

The genes are TRBV7-2 and TRBJ2-1, with TRBD2 matching over 10 bases. The germline gives CDR1 SGHTA, CDR2 FQGNSA. The CDR3 spans 15 residues. Trimming removed 3 bases from V and 4 bases from J; junction bases left unmatched: 3. The CDR3 DNA reads TGTGCCAGCAGCTTTAGCGGGGGGAGGTACAATGAGCAGTTCTTC. Translated: CASSFSGGRYNEQFF.

The chain recombines TRBV6-6 with TRBJ1-5; TRBD1 matches 10 bases. CDR1 and CDR2 (germline): MNHNY, SVGAGI (reference sequence). V shed 6 bases and J 5 bases; nucleotides not matched to a gene: 7. The length of the CDR3 is 15 residues. The CDR3 coding sequence is TGTGCCAGCAGCAATCCCGGGACAGGGGATCAGCCCCAGCATTTT. It specifies CASSNPGTGDQPQHF.

CDR3 sequence reads: CASSLNPGVETQYF. The CDR3, as DNA: TGTGCCAGCAGTTTAAATCCGGGGGTGGAGACCCAGTACTTC. The V call is TRBV27, the J call TRBJ2-5, with D tentatively TRBD2 (6 bases). V lost 2 bases and J 5 bases, leaving 12 bases between the germline ends. Germline V gene lookup returns CDR1 MNHEY and CDR2 SMNVEV (reference sequence). The CDR3 runs to 14 residues.

This chain links TRBV19 with TRBJ2-7, with TRBD2 matching over 10 bases. Trimming cost V 5 bases and J 7 bases; bases outside gene matches: 8. Germline V gene lookup returns CDR1 LNHDA and CDR2 SQIVND (reference sequence). The CDR3 extends over 14 amino acids. CDR3 nucleotide sequence: TGTGCCAGTAGTCCTAGCGGGGGCCTGGAGGAGCAGTACTTC. This translates into CASSPSGGLEEQYF.

The chain links TRBV6-5 to TRBJ2-2; D gene unclear. The CDR3 totals 15 residues. Germline V gives CDR1 MNHEY, CDR2 SVGAGI. V was shortened by 4 bases and J by 2 bases, with 11 bases between the two germline ends. The CDR3 DNA reads as TGTGCCAGCAGTTTAAGGCCGGTAAACACCGGGGAGCTGTTTTTT. It is translated as CASSLRPVNTGELFF.

This clone was observed a single time. The gene calls are TRBV5-1 and TRBJ1-2, with unresolved D. The CDR3 totals 13 residues. Per germline, CDR1 SGHRS and CDR2 YFSETQ. V lost 7 bases to trimming and J lost 3 bases, with 13 bases between them. In DNA, the CDR3 is TGCGCCAGCCGACCAGAGCTAGACTATGGCTACACCTTC. Its protein is CASRPELDYGYTF.

The rearrangement links TRBV30 to TRBJ2-3, with 8 bases fitting TRBD2. The CDR3 runs to 13 residues. Germline V lookup: CDR1 GTSNPN, CDR2 SVGIG (reference sequence). Unmatched junction bases numbered 5, after V lost 3 bases and J lost 6 bases. The CDR3 nucleotides read TGTGCCTGGAGGCCGGGGGGGGCCGATACGCAGTATTTT. Its protein product is CAWRPGGADTQYF.

The V call is TRBV7-3, the J call TRBJ2-5; 7 nucleotides line up with TRBD2. This CDR3 comprises 13 residues. Per germline, CDR1 SGHTA and CDR2 FQGTGA. The V and J ends lost 5 bases and 3 bases, in that order; junction bases with no gene match: 3. CDR3 protein: CASSRGGEETQYF. In DNA, the CDR3 is TGTGCCAGCAGCCGCGGGGGTGAAGAGACCCAGTACTTC.

V and J are TRBV28 and TRBJ2-7; D unclear. Trimming removed 2 bases from V and 2 bases from J, with 10 bases in between. From germline, CDR1 is MDHEN and CDR2 SYDVKM. The CDR3 contains 14 residues. Here the CDR3 reads CASSLAVYTYEQYF. The CDR3 region has the DNA TGTGCCAGCAGTTTAGCGGTGTATACCTACGAGCAGTACTTC.

The CDR3 sequence: CASGGLNQPQHF. The DNA of the CDR3 is TGTGCCAGCGGGGGACTAAATCAGCCCCAGCATTTT. The chain links TRBV28 to TRBJ1-5, with D perhaps TRBD1 (5 bases). Germline loops: CDR1 MDHEN, CDR2 SYDVKM. The ends were cut back, 8 bases at V and 4 bases at J, with 9 bases in the middle. There are 12 residues in the CDR3.

This clone was counted a single time. The chain combines TRBV18 with TRBJ2-1; 7 bases are shared with TRBD1. The V gene end was trimmed by 3 bases and the J gene end by 4 bases; junction bases not matched to a gene: 6. In germline, CDR1 is KGHSH, CDR2 LQKENI. The CDR3 runs 15 residues. The CDR3 DNA reads as TGTGCCAGCTCACCCGGGACAGACCTTTACAATGAGCAGTTCTTC. Its protein product is CASSPGTDLYNEQFF. Combining the CDR3 with reference TRBV18 and TRBJ2-1 gives the whole variable domain NAGVMQNPRHLVRRRGQEARLRCSPMKGHSHVYWYRQLPEEGLKFMVYLQKENIIDESGMPKERFSAEFPKEGPSILRIQQVVRGDSAAYFCASSPGTDLYNEQFFGPGTRLTVL.

The chain is built from TRBV11-3 and TRBJ2-3; 7 positions match TRBD2. This CDR3 contains 16 residues. The germline CDR1 and CDR2 sequences are SGHNT and YENEEA. The V segment lost 0 bases and the J segment 3 bases; nucleotides outside the gene matches: 6. CDR3 DNA sequence: TGTGCCAGCAGCTTAGAGTGGGGCGGGAGAACAGATACGCAGTATTTT. Translating it yields CASSLEWGGRTDTQYF.

Points on this clone: The junction shows a germline mismatch at one end, possibly a read error. Other DNA sequences within the sample encode an identical CDR3. The chain combines TRBV27 with TRBJ2-3, with 7 bases lining up with TRBD1. This CDR3 contains 13 residues. Per the germline V gene, CDR1 is MNHEY and CDR2 is SMNVEV (reference sequence). The CDR3 DNA reads as TGTGCCAGCAGTTTTAGGGACAGTAATACGCAGTATTTC. This sequence encodes CASSFRDSNTQYF.